This is a list of T cell receptor beta chains from one sample in a study of cytomegalovirus exposure and HLA in healthy donors. Sequenced by immunoSEQ multiplex PCR; TCRdb stores in-frame clones only, minus some. The data show 140,000 to 150,000 clones, roughly 70% seen once. The sequencing input was PBMCs. These receptors came from a man aged 30 to 45 in good health and CMV-seronegative. Each CDR3 is given with its conserved first and last residue. The D gene is left open where the match is weak. Size values are once, few and many counts, or a class for expanded clones, and some rows have none.

d_call	v_call	j_call	clone_size	cdr3_nt	cdr3_aa
TRBD2	TRBV9	TRBJ2-3	NA	TGTGCCAGCAGCGCCGGGGGAGGGAACGGGGATACGCAGTATTTT	CASSAGGGNGDTQYF
NA	TRBV20-1	TRBJ2-1	NA	TGCAGTGCTAGTTTCGACAATGAGCAGTTCTTC	CSASFDNEQFF
NA	TRBV5-6	TRBJ2-7	many	TGTGCCAGCAGCTTGCGTACCGGGGGCTACGAGCAGTACTTC	CASSLRTGGYEQYF
TRBD1	TRBV19	TRBJ2-5	once	TGTGCCAGTATGGGACAGGGCGAGACCCAGTACTTC	CASMGQGETQYF
TRBD1	TRBV7-9	TRBJ2-7	NA	TGTGCCAGCAGCCCAGTGACGGGACAGGGGAGTCCGCAGTACTTC	CASSPVTGQGSPQYF
NA	TRBV19	TRBJ2-1	NA	TGTGCCAGTATGGGCAGCTTCAGCTCCTACAATGAGCAGTTCTTC	CASMGSFSSYNEQFF
NA	TRBV4-1	TRBJ2-7	few	TGCGCCAGCAGACAGCTCCACGACAGGTCCTTCTACGAGCAGTACTTC	CASRQLHDRSFYEQYF
NA	TRBV20-1	TRBJ2-3	NA	TGCAGTGCTAGACAGGGAGATACGCAGTATTTT	CSARQGDTQYF
TRBD1	TRBV28	TRBJ2-7	NA	TGTGCCAGCAGTCCTGGGGACAGGCGCTGGGAGCAGTACTTC	CASSPGDRRWEQYF
TRBD2	TRBV5-1	TRBJ2-7	once	TGCGCCAGCAGCCCGGGAGGGGATGGTTACGAGCAGTACTTC	CASSPGGDGYEQYF